This T cell receptor (beta chain) was retrieved from a study of vaccination and CD4 T cells after COVID-19 (dated 2022 in TCRdb). Describing the broader study: SARS-CoV-2 positivity had been established in the convalescent patients by nasal swab PCR, and mild disease was recorded in some 10 of these patients and severe disease in one. In the convalescent cohort there were six males and four females, among whom were two Hispanic individuals, seven Caucasians, two Asians and one multiracial person. Each participant got two doses of either the Pfizer-BioNTech BNT162b2 vaccine (n=8) or the Moderna mRNA-1273 vaccine (n=2). Post-COVID blood samples were collected from convalescent patients a median of roughly 100 days after diagnosis, with a range of about 35 to 180 days. Post-vaccine blood samples were obtained a median of about 70 days after the second vaccine dose, with a range of about 13 to 250 days. Overlapping spike peptide pools from SARS-CoV-2 and from the common cold coronaviruses HCoV-NL63, HCoV-OC43 and HCoV-229E were used as culture stimuli. Control cultures used a CEFX viral epitope pool as positive control, an HIV-1 Nef peptide pool as negative control, or no peptide. In under 13 COVID-19 convalescent patients and a handful of infection-naive healthy vaccine recipients, researchers compared the spike-specific CD4+ TCR repertoire from before mRNA vaccination with the repertoire from after.

Of note for this clonotype: No cognate antigen has been identified for it. Base qualities are not at hand, and no much larger clone is one base apart.

General conclusions and limits of the study: Of the vaccine-specific clones found in convalescent patients, nearly all (304 of 307) were mono-reactive for SARS-CoV-2 spike instead of being cross-reactive with common cold coronaviruses. Relatively few convalescent patients were included in the study, and early timepoints after natural infection were not analyzed. Among convalescent patients, a median about 90% of the SARS-CoV-2-reactive clones seen after vaccination appeared only after vaccination, which suggests priming specific to the vaccine. The median count of SARS-CoV-2-reactive clonotypes went up from around 21 after infection to 30 to 40 after vaccination, although the change was not significant.

Trimming removed 2 bases from V and 3 bases from J, leaving 10 bases between the germline ends. CDR1 and CDR2, looked up from the germline V gene, are MDHEN and SYDVKM. Counted from cysteine to phenylalanine, this CDR3 has 14 amino acids. Only the CDR3 part of the read is kept: 42 bases, read in frame from the first base. What the treatment or condition label conveys for this sample: roughly 10-day PBMC culture with coronavirus spike peptide pools or control peptides (ViraFEST assay). The study used the ViraFEST assay, which expanded antigen-specific T cells with peptide pools and then identified expanded clonotypes by TCR sequencing. The positive SARS-CoV-2 PCR tests of the convalescent patients were dated from March to December 2020, before the Alpha, Beta and Delta variants emerged in the United States. Each well held about 2.2 million PBMCs cultured in IMDM containing roughly 5.5% human AB serum and approximately 9.1 IU/ml IL-2, with approximately 9.2 ug/ml peptide pools added. Half of the culture medium was replaced with fresh IL-2-containing medium on days 3 and 7. After about 10 days of culture, CD4+ T cells were isolated by negative selection using the EasySep CD4+ T cell isolation kit. PBMCs were separated from whole blood using Ficoll-Paque Plus gradient centrifugation and then either used fresh or cryopreserved at -140C. Triplicate wells were generally used for each culture condition.

Receptor libraries were prepared by PCR. TCR sequencing of DNA from cultured CD4+ T cells used the Oncomine TCR Beta short-read assay at the Johns Hopkins FTIC core. Genomic DNA was extracted from the cultured CD4+ T cells with the QIAamp micro DNA kit. Oncomine TCR Beta libraries from cultured CD4+ T cells were pooled with unique dual indexes and sequenced on an Illumina iSeq 100. As for the original processing: Non-productive sequences were removed, and CDR3s that did not start with C, did not end with F or W, or were shorter than 7 amino acids were discarded. Antigen-specific clonotypes were identified with the MANAFEST web application by comparing peptide-stimulated wells with reference and other culture wells. To be called positive, a clone needed an FDR below 0.05, an odds ratio above 5, and a productive frequency above 0.1% in at least two of three replicate wells. A clonotype counted as cross-reactive if it showed significant expansion both in the SARS-CoV-2 spike wells and in at least one common cold coronavirus spike condition. Using R version 3.6.1, CDR3 homology was evaluated through Levenshtein distances (stringdist) along with unrooted phylogenetic trees (ape). TCRdb took the public reads, trimmed them with fastp at Q25, ran MiXCR for clone calling and kept in-frame beta chains. Every distinct CDR3 protein forms one entry, paired with its most common genes and DNA. These V and J calls derive from TCRdb rather than the authors' analysis. The sample includes about 21,000 distinct CDR3 sequences, with almost 50% observed a single time. The top ten hold approximately 9% of the sample.

Sequencing used CD4+ T cells from blood, cultured in vitro. The chain is assembled from TRBV28 and TRBJ1-2, and possibly TRBD1, on 6 matching bases. This clonotype was sampled from a human donor who had recovered from COVID-19. The nucleotides are TGTGCCAGCAGTTTAAGACAGGCCCACTATGGCTACACCTTC. This encodes CASSLRQAHYGYTF.